This T cell receptor beta chain comes out of a study of blood T cell repertoires in COVID-19. Study context: The study drew acute and convalescent COVID-19 samples from the United States, Italy and Spain.

Libraries were prepared by immunoSEQ multiplex PCR; TCRdb keeps only in-frame clonotypes and omits some of them. The table includes 400,000 to 500,000 clones, roughly 88% detected once. The CDR3 runs 15 residues. Trimming pared 2 bases from V and 1 base from J, leaving 13 bases between. CDR1 is SGDLS, CDR2 YYNGEE, per germline. Material for sequencing was PBMCs or T cells enriched from blood (not recorded which). The chain couples TRBV9 to TRBJ2-7; a possible D gene is TRBD2 (6 bases). The clonotype comes from a woman younger than 35 who had been exposed to COVID-19. The CDR3 here is CASSVHPSESYEQYF. The DNA of the CDR3 is TGTGCCAGCAGCGTGCACCCTAGCGAGTCCTACGAGCAGTACTTC.